The 20 T cell receptor beta chains below come from one sample, sequenced in a study of T cell responses to AZD1222 COVID-19 vaccine. The repertoire was sequenced with immunoSEQ multiplex PCR; TCRdb's copy has only in-frame clones and lacks some. This table has more than 85,000 clones, over 80% appearing once. This specimen was peripheral blood, taken on day 0 of AZD1222 vaccination. These receptors originate from an adult in good health.

The V gene is TRBV15, the J gene TRBJ2-1; 9 positions match TRBD2. The J segment lost 6 bases and the V segment lost 5 bases, leaving 8 bases of the junction unmatched. This CDR3 comprises 15 residues. From germline, CDR1 is LNHNV and CDR2 YYDKDF (reference sequence). The CDR3 nucleotides read TGTGCCACCAGCCCTCGGGCGGGGGGGCGCAATGAGCAGTTCTTC. Amino acid sequence: CATSPRAGGRNEQFF.

The count of this clone is one. V gene TRBV20-1 combines with J gene TRBJ2-1; 10 bases line up with TRBD2. V was clipped by 3 bases and J by 2 bases; unmatched bases: 7. Germline lookup yields CDR1 DFQATT and CDR2 SNEGSKA (reference sequence). This CDR3 is built from 16 residues. Here the CDR3 reads CSASYRTSGTYNEQFF. CDR3 nucleotide sequence: TGCAGTGCTAGTTATAGGACTAGCGGTACCTACAATGAGCAGTTCTTC.

V gene TRBV27 combines with J gene TRBJ1-5, with no clear D. The ends were cut back, 3 bases at V and 5 bases at J, with 8 bases in the middle. Germline CDR1 and CDR2: MNHEY and SMNVEV (reference sequence). The CDR3 has 13 residues. CDR3 sequence: CASSFIPDQPQHF. For the CDR3, the DNA is TGTGCCAGCAGTTTTATCCCCGATCAGCCCCAGCATTTT.

The chain joins TRBV4-1 to TRBJ2-4; D gene unclear. Germline values: CDR1 MGHRA, CDR2 YSYEKL. This CDR3 spans 16 amino acids. The V end was cut by 2 bases, the J end by 0 bases, with 11 bases between. The CDR3, as DNA: TGCGCCAGCAGCCAACGCGCGGTACTAGCCAAAAACATTCAGTACTTC. Translating gives CASSQRAVLAKNIQYF.

The chain uses TRBV20-1 and TRBJ1-1; the D is unclear. This CDR3 is built from 11 residues. CDR1 is DFQATT, CDR2 SNEGSKA, per germline (reference sequence). Trimming took 6 bases from V and 8 from J, leaving 13 bases between them. The CDR3 is CSAPKEAEAFF. CDR3 coding DNA: TGCAGTGCCCCTAAGGAGGCGGAAGCTTTCTTT.

The chain joins TRBV4-3 to TRBJ1-3; tentatively, D is TRBD1 (6 bases). Between the trimmed V and J ends, which lost 0 bases and 8 bases, there was a span of 20 bases. CDR3 size: 17 residues. Germline CDR1 and CDR2: LGHNA and YSLEER. Here the CDR3 DNA reads TGCGCCAGCAGCCAAGATTTCTCCAGGGGCGTTTCTTACACCATATATTTT. Protein: CASSQDFSRGVSYTIYF.

The chain couples TRBV6-5 to TRBJ2-1, with 9 bases aligning to TRBD2. V trimming: 6 bases; J trimming: 5 bases; junction bases outside the gene matches: 8. Germline V lookup: CDR1 MNHEY, CDR2 SVGAGI. CDR3 length: 15 residues. CDR3: CASRYLAGRDNEQFF. The CDR3 bases are TGTGCCAGCAGATATCTAGCGGGAAGGGACAATGAGCAGTTCTTC.

CDR3 protein: CASSIGPGELFF. In nucleotides, the CDR3 is TGTGCCAGCAGCATCGGACCCGGGGAGCTGTTTTTT. The chain links TRBV7-3 to TRBJ2-2; D gene unclear. Trimming removed 5 bases at V and 6 bases at J, with 7 bases between. CDR3 length equals 12 residues. Germline loops: CDR1 SGHTA, CDR2 FQGTGA.

The genes are TRBV2 and TRBJ1-2; D is undetermined. V lost 4 bases, J lost 6 bases, and 12 bases lay in between. Germline CDR1 SNHLY, CDR2 FYNNEI. This CDR3 is 13 amino acids long. The CDR3 spells CASSGSGEDGYTF. The CDR3 DNA reads as TGTGCCAGCAGTGGATCCGGGGAGGATGGCTACACCTTC. Complete variable domain (other parts from reference TRBV2 and TRBJ1-2): EPEVTQTPSHQVTQMGQEVILRCVPISNHLYFYWYRQILGQKVEFLVSFYNNEISEKSEIFDDQFSVERPDGSNFTLKIRSTKLEDSAMYFCASSGSGEDGYTFGSGTRLTVV.

The chain carries TRBV3-1 (or the pseudogene TRBV3-2) and TRBJ1-6; TRBD1 matches at 9 bases. The ends lost 1 base at V and 7 bases at J; junction bases unmatched: 5. The CDR3 length is 16 residues. Germline V gene lookup returns CDR1 LGHDT and CDR2 YNNKEL (reference sequence). CDR3 region: CASSQGVTGGNSPLHF. CDR3 nucleotide sequence: TGTGCCAGCAGCCAAGGGGTGACAGGGGGAAATTCACCCCTCCACTTT.

The chain is built from TRBV6-5 and TRBJ2-2, with a tentative D call TRBD1 (5 bases). Per the germline V gene, CDR1 is MNHEY and CDR2 is SVGAGI. The CDR3 totals 14 residues. V was cut by 8 bases and J by 2 bases, with 12 bases left in between. The CDR3 sequence is CASQPGPNTGELFF. The CDR3 bases are TGTGCCAGCCAACCAGGGCCCAACACCGGGGAGCTGTTTTTT.

This chain's CDR3 is CASRTLAGGPADTQYF. Written as DNA, the CDR3 is TGCGCCAGCCGGACGTTAGCGGGAGGGCCTGCAGATACGCAGTATTTT. This chain connects TRBV5-1 to TRBJ2-3; 11 bases are shared with TRBD2. The germline V gene encodes CDR1 SGHRS and CDR2 YFSETQ. The J segment lost 4 bases and the V segment lost 7 bases, leaving 11 bases of the junction unmatched. The CDR3 has 16 residues. Looking up the rest from reference TRBV5-1 and TRBJ2-3 gives the full variable domain: KAGVTQTPRYLIKTRGQQVTLSCSPISGHRSVSWYQQTPGQGLQFLFEYFSETQRNKGNFPGRFSGRQFSNSRSEMNVSTLELGDSALYLCASRTLAGGPADTQYFGPGTRLTVL.

V and J are TRBV12-3 or TRBV12-4 and TRBJ1-1; 7 positions match TRBD1. This CDR3 is built from 13 residues. The ends lost 6 bases at V and 0 bases at J; junction bases unmatched: 1. CDR3 sequence (DNA): TGTGCCAGCAGACAGGGGATGAACACTGAAGCTTTCTTT. Protein sequence: CASRQGMNTEAFF.

The chain employs TRBV20-1 and TRBJ1-4, with TRBD1 as a possible D gene (5 bases). Trimming took 3 bases from V and 8 from J, leaving 16 bases between them. The length of the CDR3 is 14 residues. Germline V gene sequence: CDR1 DFQATT, CDR2 SNEGSKA (reference sequence). CDR3 DNA: TGCAGTGCTAGTGGTGTCGGGTGGGGGGAAAAACTGTTTTTT. This translates into CSASGVGWGEKLFF.

The J gene is TRBJ2-7, the V gene TRBV2; D possibly corresponds to TRBD2 (6 bases). The germline V gene has CDR1 SNHLY and CDR2 FYNNEI. Trimming removed 11 bases from V and 1 base from J, with 12 bases in between. CDR3 length: 12 residues. The CDR3 here is CASGVPSYEQYF. CDR3 nucleotide sequence: TGTGCCTCGGGGGTTCCGTCCTACGAGCAGTACTTC.

The rearrangement joins TRBV11-2 to TRBJ1-1; the match to TRBD1 covers 7 bases. V lost 5 bases, J lost 5 bases, and 17 bases stayed unmatched. Germline assignment: CDR1 SGHAT and CDR2 FQNNGV. CDR3 length equals 17 residues. CDR3 in DNA: TGTGCCAGCAGCCCACAGGGGATCGCTGGCAGACGTACTGAAGCTTTCTTT. Translation gives CASSPQGIAGRRTEAFF.

The genes are TRBV4-3 and TRBJ2-3, with a weak D call TRBD1 (5 bases). Between the trimmed V and J ends, which lost 1 base and 0 bases, there was a span of 11 bases. CDR3 size: 16 residues. Per the germline V gene, CDR1 is LGHNA and CDR2 is YSLEER. The CDR3: CASSQGLRQSTDTQYF. The CDR3 DNA sequence: TGCGCCAGCAGCCAAGGATTGAGACAGAGCACAGATACGCAGTATTTT.

This clone has just a few counts. V usage is TRBV7-2 and J usage is TRBJ1-1, with D perhaps matching TRBD1 (6 bases). Trimming took off 3 bases at V and 5 bases at J, with 10 bases between the two ends. Per the germline V gene, CDR1 is SGHTA and CDR2 is FQGNSA. This CDR3 has 13 amino acids. The CDR3 region is CASSLRRGTEAFF. The CDR3 DNA reads as TGTGCCAGCAGCTTGAGGAGGGGGACTGAAGCTTTCTTT.

This clone has just one count. The V and J genes are TRBV6-5 and TRBJ2-4, with D possibly TRBD2 on 6 matching bases. The V and J ends lost 2 bases and 5 bases respectively, with 13 bases between them. Germline CDR1 is MNHEY and CDR2 is SVGAGI. The CDR3 consists of 15 residues. This CDR3 is CASSYGEEGENIQYF. Here the CDR3 DNA reads TGTGCCAGCAGTTACGGGGAGGAGGGAGAAAACATTCAGTACTTC.

J is TRBJ2-5 and V is TRBV19; D is unclear. Germline CDR1 reads LNHDA; CDR2 reads SQIVND (reference sequence). The CDR3 consists of 15 residues. V lost 3 bases and J 2 bases, leaving 13 bases between the germline ends. The CDR3 coding sequence is TGTGCCAGTAGTATTGCGGCGCAGAGTCAAGAGACCCAGTACTTC. It is translated as CASSIAAQSQETQYF.